This TCR beta chain was profiled in a study of cytomegalovirus exposure and HLA in healthy donors. It was with 60 Vbeta and 13 Jbeta primers that the PCR ran. Generated by immunoSEQ multiplex PCR, the TCRdb table keeps only in-frame clones and is missing some. The profile covers 55,000 to 85,000 clones, with more than 80% appearing a single time and approximately 1.9% taken by the ten largest. The CDR3 has 16 residues. The V end lost 4 bases, the J end lost 2 bases, and 17 bases lay between the germline ends. Germline V gene data show CDR1 as SGHNT and CDR2 as YENEEA. This TCR was sampled from a woman aged 30 to 39 in good health and CMV-seronegative. The J gene is TRBJ2-5, the V gene TRBV11-3; D may be TRBD1 (5 bases). The sequenced sample consisted of PBMCs. CDR3 nucleotide sequence: TGTGCCAGCAGCTCCGGACGACAGACCCATCAAGAGACCCAGTACTTC. Protein sequence: CASSSGRQTHQETQYF.